Listed here are 20 T cell receptor beta chains from one sample, sequenced in a study of T cell repertoires in cytomegalovirus infection. Antigen specificity for these receptors is unknown. One entry per CDR3 protein, called by TCRdb with MiXCR from the reads. Seen here are hundreds of thousands of distinct CDR3 sequences, under 55% observed once, and the top ten hold approximately 40%. Here the sequenced sample was cultured PBMCs, taken from culture after CMV antigen stimulation. These receptors were taken from a human donor in good health (CMV status not recorded). Some clones in this sample may be carry-over from other donors' samples.

This clonotype showed up just a few times. V usage is TRBV2 and J usage is TRBJ2-1, with 9 bases aligning to TRBD2. Germline values: CDR1 SNHLY, CDR2 FYNNEI. The V segment lost 1 base and the J segment 3 bases; nucleotides outside the gene matches: 1. The CDR3 totals 15 residues. Here the CDR3 DNA reads TGTGCCAGCAGTGAAGGAGCGGGAGGCTACAATGAGCAGTTCTTC. Amino acid sequence: CASSEGAGGYNEQFF.

CDR3 bases: TGTGCCAGCAGTGAATTGGGGGGTGGCCAGCCCCAGCATTTT. Translated, it gives CASSELGGGQPQHF. The gene calls are TRBV25-1 and TRBJ1-5, with TRBD1 as a possible D gene (5 bases). Looked up from germline, CDR1 is MGHDK and CDR2 is SYGVNS. Trimming left V 1 base short and J 7 bases short, with 11 bases between. CDR3 size: 14 residues.

The V and J genes are TRBV2 and TRBJ2-5, with 8 bases aligning to TRBD1. V trimming: 5 bases; J trimming: 5 bases; junction bases outside the gene matches: 4. CDR1 and CDR2 from the germline V gene are SNHLY and FYNNEI. The CDR3 loop spans 13 amino acids. In DNA form, the CDR3 reads TGTGCCAGCAGTAAGGACAGGGACGAGACCCAGTACTTC. As protein: CASSKDRDETQYF.

The sample holds one count of this clonotype. The rearrangement links TRBV9 to TRBJ1-1, with 8 bases identical to TRBD1. The V gene end was trimmed by 0 bases and the J gene end by 8 bases; junction bases not matched to a gene: 3. The CDR3 consists of 13 residues. Per germline, CDR1 SGDLS and CDR2 YYNGEE. The chain's CDR3 is CASSVVTGAEAFF. CDR3 coding DNA: TGTGCCAGCAGCGTAGTGACAGGGGCCGAAGCTTTCTTT.

In this sample, this clonotype turned up a few times. The chain carries TRBV7-2 and TRBJ2-3; 12 bases line up with TRBD2. V dropped 5 bases and J dropped 0; count of bases not matched to a gene: 12. This CDR3 is 19 amino acids long. Germline-derived CDR1 and CDR2 are SGHTA and FQGNSA. The CDR3 DNA reads as TGTGCCAGCAGCACTCACGGACTAGCGGGGTGGGGAAGCACAGATACGCAGTATTTT. It translates to CASSTHGLAGWGSTDTQYF.

This chain uses TRBV20-1 with TRBJ1-2, with 7 bases fitting TRBD1. This CDR3 contains 12 residues. Germline loops: CDR1 DFQATT, CDR2 SNEGSKA (reference sequence). After removal of 2 bases from V and 5 bases from J, the junction contained 2 bases not matched to a gene. CDR3 protein: CSARQGVYGYTF. The CDR3, as DNA: TGCAGTGCTAGACAGGGGGTGTATGGCTACACCTTC.

The chain joins TRBV7-2 to TRBJ2-7; 10 positions agree with TRBD2. The germline V gene encodes CDR1 SGHTA and CDR2 FQGNSA. V gave up 6 bases and J gave up 1 base; unmatched junction bases: 9. The CDR3 is made up of 16 amino acids. For the CDR3, the DNA is TGTGCCAGCAGTCGTACTAGCGGGGACGTGTCCTACGAGCAGTACTTC. Translated: CASSRTSGDVSYEQYF.

The chain combines TRBV11-3 with TRBJ2-3; the match to TRBD2 covers 8 bases. The CDR3 is 15 residues long. V trimming: 5 bases; J trimming: 5 bases; junction bases outside the gene matches: 9. CDR1 is SGHNT, CDR2 YENEEA, per germline. As DNA, the CDR3 is TGTGCCAGCAGCACAGGTAGCGGGATGGGAGATACGCAGTATTTT. As protein: CASSTGSGMGDTQYF.

V and J are TRBV7-9 and TRBJ1-1; D not certain. CDR1 is SEHNR and CDR2 is FQNEAQ in the germline V gene (reference sequence). The CDR3 runs to 17 residues. V lost 5 bases and J lost 3, with 22 bases in between. CDR3 loop: CASSPTWAHGRDTEAFF. Here the CDR3 DNA reads TGTGCCAGCAGCCCCACGTGGGCGCACGGGAGGGACACTGAAGCTTTCTTT.

This sequence joins TRBV6-6 and TRBJ1-5; D remains ambiguous. The CDR3 has 13 residues. The V and J ends lost 8 bases and 7 bases respectively, with 15 bases between them. Germline CDR1 MNHNY, CDR2 SVGAGI (reference sequence). CDR3 DNA: TGTGCCAGCGGTGCGGATACGGGCCAGCCCCAGCATTTT. Translated: CASGADTGQPQHF.

This clonotype has only a few counts. The chain recombines TRBV6-5 with TRBJ2-2; D is ambiguous. Trimming took off 3 bases at V and 1 base at J, with 6 bases between the two ends. Germline lookup yields CDR1 MNHEY and CDR2 SVGAGI. This CDR3 is 14 amino acids long. CDR3 region: CASSYGENTGELFF. The CDR3 coding sequence is TGTGCCAGCAGTTATGGGGAGAACACCGGGGAGCTGTTTTTT.

The chain joins TRBV11-2 to TRBJ2-7; 9 bases align to TRBD2. Unmatched junction bases numbered 4, after V lost 1 base and J lost 0 bases. Per the germline V gene, CDR1 is SGHAT and CDR2 is FQNNGV. The CDR3 has 16 residues. In DNA, the CDR3 is TGTGCCAGCAGCTTAGGCAGCGGGAGGTTCTCCTACGAGCAGTACTTC. Protein sequence: CASSLGSGRFSYEQYF.

V usage is TRBV15 and J usage is TRBJ2-7; TRBD2 might be the D (5 bases). Germline V gene lookup returns CDR1 LNHNV and CDR2 YYDKDF (reference sequence). CDR3 length equals 14 residues. Trimming removed 3 bases from V and 0 bases from J, with 9 bases in between. Written as DNA, the CDR3 is TGTGCCACCAGCAGCGGGGTGGGCTCCTACGAGCAGTACTTC. It is translated as CATSSGVGSYEQYF.

The chain employs TRBV5-1 and TRBJ2-1; 9 positions match TRBD1. Germline V gives CDR1 SGHRS, CDR2 YFSETQ. Trimming at V came to 6 bases and at J to 0 bases, leaving 4 bases not matched to a gene. The CDR3 is 15 amino acids. Here the CDR3 reads CASISDRGSYNEQFF. As DNA, the CDR3 is TGCGCCAGCATCTCGGACAGGGGCTCCTACAATGAGCAGTTCTTC. Complete variable domain (other parts from reference TRBV5-1 and TRBJ2-1): KAGVTQTPRYLIKTRGQQVTLSCSPISGHRSVSWYQQTPGQGLQFLFEYFSETQRNKGNFPGRFSGRQFSNSRSEMNVSTLELGDSALYLCASISDRGSYNEQFFGPGTRLTVL.

The rearrangement links TRBV6-1 to TRBJ2-7, with D perhaps TRBD1 (6 bases). The CDR3 consists of 16 residues. V dropped 6 bases and J dropped 1 base, with 19 bases sitting between them. The germline gives CDR1 MNHNS, CDR2 SASEGT. This chain's CDR3 is CASSVPRDTSSYEQYF. CDR3 DNA sequence: TGTGCCAGCAGCGTCCCTCGGGACACCTCTTCCTACGAGCAGTACTTC.

A few counts support this clonotype. V usage is TRBV27 and J usage is TRBJ1-5; no firm D call. Germline V gives CDR1 MNHEY, CDR2 SMNVEV (reference sequence). The CDR3 spans 14 residues. Deletions cut 0 bases from V and 7 bases from J, with 10 bases between. DNA for the CDR3: TGTGCCAGCAGTTTATCCCTCCCTTCGCAGCCCCAGCATTTT. Protein sequence: CASSLSLPSQPQHF.

V usage is TRBV20-1 and J usage is TRBJ1-2, with TRBD1 as a possible D gene (5 bases). There are 14 residues in the CDR3. Between the trimmed V and J ends, which lost 6 bases and 4 bases, there was a span of 18 bases. Germline lookup yields CDR1 DFQATT and CDR2 SNEGSKA (reference sequence). The chain's CDR3 is CSARMSGLGYGYTF. The CDR3 nucleotides are TGCAGTGCAAGAATGTCGGGGCTCGGCTATGGCTACACCTTC.

This rearrangement joins TRBV7-2 to TRBJ1-3; D is perhaps TRBD1 (6 bases). Germline lookup yields CDR1 SGHTA and CDR2 FQGNSA. The CDR3 has 14 residues. Deletions cut 1 base from V and 4 bases from J, with 8 bases between. The CDR3 nucleotides are TGTGCCAGCAGCTTAGACGGACAGGGAAACACCATATATTTT. The encoded protein is CASSLDGQGNTIYF.

J is TRBJ1-2 and V is TRBV6-5; TRBD1 agrees at 9 bases. V was clipped by 0 bases and J by 8 bases; unmatched bases: 13. The CDR3 length is 17 residues. Germline CDR1 and CDR2: MNHEY and SVGAGI. The CDR3, as DNA: TGTGCCAGCAGTTACTCGATCCCCCCGGGACAGGGTCACGGCTACACCTTC. Translation: CASSYSIPPGQGHGYTF.

This rearrangement joins TRBV28 to TRBJ2-1; 10 bases fit TRBD2. There are 14 residues in the CDR3. V trimming: 3 bases; J trimming: 12 bases; junction bases outside the gene matches: 8. Germline CDR1 reads MDHEN; CDR2 reads SYDVKM. The CDR3 region is CASSLGLAGVRQFF. The CDR3 nucleotides are TGTGCCAGCAGTTTGGGGCTAGCGGGAGTGAGGCAGTTCTTC.